Given below is one TCR beta chain in context. Its antigen target is currently unknown. It has no much larger one-base neighbor in the sample; base qualities were not kept. This sample is part of a study of T cell changes during pregnancy in multiple sclerosis (dated by TCRdb to between 2018 and 2021). Regarding the research as a whole: The study looked at changes in the T cell repertoire across pregnancy in women with multiple sclerosis.

Library preparation employed the immunoSEQ multiplex PCR assay. In its TCRdb copy, this immuneACCESS table keeps in-frame sequences only and misses some clones. Where compared with another copy, unresolved V genes explain less than half of these, and the others have no known cause. The sample table contains about 50,000 clones; only one count was recorded for 80% to 95% of them. Around 0.6% of the sample is in the top ten clones. V sheds 0 bases and J sheds 8 bases, leaving 11 bases between their ends. From the germline V gene, CDR1 is SGDLS and CDR2 is YYNGEE. From cysteine to phenylalanine, the CDR3 is 13 amino acids long. Of the read, only the CDR3 DNA is kept; its 39 bases are in frame from base 1.

In this chain, TRBV9 is recombined with TRBJ1-2, with no reliable assignment of the D segment. The sequenced sample was CD4+ T cells from peripheral blood mononuclear cells, obtained after pregnancy. This sequence was found in a female donor in good health, enrolled as a control in a pregnancy study. The sequenced DNA: TGTGCCAGCAGCGTAGGGCAGGTTGGAGGCTACACCTTC. Translated, this is CASSVGQVGGYTF.